The sequence of this T cell receptor (beta chain) was determined in a study of T cells after yellow fever vaccination. CDR1 and CDR2 (germline): DFQATT, SNEGSKA (reference sequence). CDR3 size: 15 residues. The V gene lost 1 base and the J gene lost 5 bases, with 17 bases spanning the gap. Conversion of TCR transcripts into cDNA relied on 5'RACE template switching, which added a universal primer site and UMIs. A single record per CDR3 protein comes from TCRdb applying MiXCR to the 5' RACE reads. The sample includes some 550,000 distinct CDR3 sequences, less than 20% seen only once; the top ten take roughly an eighth. Broader study findings: A limited proportion of clonotypes was detected within both the CD4 and CD8 compartments. The secondary response peaked faster, at day 5 versus 15, but was weaker. Abundant bulk-derived clonotypes could contaminate FACS-sorted repertoires.

This clonotype was detected a few times. Its antigen is still unknown. This receptor was taken from a man younger than 40 who received the YFV17D yellow fever vaccine. Sequencing used PBMCs, obtained 15 days after the yellow fever booster vaccination. The rearrangement uses TRBV20-1 and TRBJ1-1; unclear D gene. CDR3 protein: CSARVSTGMGTEAFF. The CDR3 DNA is TGCAGTGCTAGAGTCTCGACCGGAATGGGAACTGAAGCTTTCTTT.